This T cell receptor beta chain was found in a study of T cells in Graves' hyperthyroidism and ophthalmopathy. Study at large: Blood from the periphery was taken at initial diagnosis, before any treatment.

The V and J ends lost 3 bases and 7 bases, in that order; junction bases with no gene match: 5. CDR1 is KGHDR, CDR2 SFDVKD, per germline. CDR3 length: 13 amino acids. This clonotype was detected a few times. The CDR3 regions of TCR beta were amplified from RNA transcripts. HTBI primers were the set used in a first-round RT-PCR of the TCR CDR3. TCRdb analysed the multiplex PCR reads with MiXCR anew, one entry per CDR3 protein. This table has 330,000 or so distinct CDR3 sequences, around 20% appearing once. This clonotype originated in a man over 45 with Graves' ophthalmopathy. The chain recombines TRBV24-1 with TRBJ2-7; 7 bases align to TRBD1. The sequenced sample consisted of blood. CDR3 protein: CATSDRRDREQYF. The CDR3 DNA follows: TGTGCCACCAGTGATCGCCGGGACAGAGAGCAGTACTTC.